This T cell receptor (beta chain) was profiled in a study of blood T cell repertoires in COVID-19. Assignments of participants to cohorts depended upon their own reported clinical history. Germline CDR1 and CDR2: KGHSH and LQKENI. V lost 1 base, J lost 3 bases, and 12 bases lay in between. The CDR3 loop spans 15 amino acids. In the original processing: Amplified reference gene primers provided the basis for estimating nucleated cell counts. TCRdb keeps only in-frame clones here, not all; method: immunoSEQ multiplex PCR. V and J calls and clone size are given by that table; D and trimming were obtained from the DNA. The repertoire consists of over 300,000 clones, with 87% occurring once and the leading ten covering less than 6%.

The chain carries TRBV18 and TRBJ1-1; unclear D gene. Sequencing was carried out using PBMCs or T cells enriched from blood (not recorded which). The TCR was taken from a woman aged 25 to 39 who had recovered from COVID-19. DNA for the CDR3: TGTGCCAGCTCACCACGGCAGGCTCAGTACACTGAAGCTTTCTTT. Protein sequence: CASSPRQAQYTEAFF. Complete variable domain (other parts from reference TRBV18 and TRBJ1-1): NAGVMQNPRHLVRRRGQEARLRCSPMKGHSHVYWYRQLPEEGLKFMVYLQKENIIDESGMPKERFSAEFPKEGPSILRIQQVVRGDSAAYFCASSPRQAQYTEAFFGQGTRLTVV.